The next 25 T cell receptor beta chains were all read from a single sample in a study of CD8 T cells in Susac syndrome. Reverse transcription of about 0.45 to 1 ug RNA used random hexamers. TCRdb used MiXCR to reprocess the immunoSEQ multiplex PCR reads, holding one entry per CDR3 protein. In the table there are under 200,000 distinct CDR3 sequences, around 94% of which are singletons. Material for sequencing was CD4+ T cells from PBMCs. The receptors were gathered from a human donor in good health.

The chain uses TRBV4-3 and TRBJ1-2; D uncertain. The CDR3 length is 15 residues. Germline CDR1 is LGHNA and CDR2 is YSLEER. V was pared by 4 bases and J by 5 bases, with 17 bases between. CDR3 in amino acids: CASSPDGGGGYGYTF. The DNA of the CDR3 is TGCGCCAGCAGCCCAGACGGAGGCGGAGGATATGGCTACACCTTC.

The chain couples TRBV2 to TRBJ2-7; D could derive from TRBD1 or TRBD2 (6 bases each). CDR1 and CDR2 (germline): SNHLY, FYNNEI. The CDR3 has 14 residues. Trimming took off 11 bases at V and 3 bases at J, with 20 bases between the two ends. The CDR3 coding sequence is TGTGCCGGCATTGGGGGGCAGCATTACTACGAGCAGTACTTC. Translating it yields CAGIGGQHYYEQYF.

This clonotype was seen once. The V gene is TRBV5-1, the J gene TRBJ2-7, with D maybe TRBD1 (7 bases). The CDR3 consists of 15 residues. CDR1 SGHRS and CDR2 YFSETQ come from the germline V gene. Trimming pared 3 bases from V and 1 base from J, leaving 14 bases between. The CDR3 DNA is TGCGCCAGCAGCTGGGCGGGACAGAGGTCCTACGAGCAGTACTTC. This sequence encodes CASSWAGQRSYEQYF.

This chain uses TRBV20-1 with TRBJ2-5, with 7 bases that match TRBD1. This CDR3 has 14 residues. The germline CDR1 and CDR2 sequences are DFQATT and SNEGSKA (reference sequence). With 4 bases clipped from V and 5 bases from J, the junction kept 10 bases outside the gene matches. The CDR3 region is CSATRQGERETQYF. Here the CDR3 DNA reads TGCAGTGCTACCCGACAGGGCGAGAGGGAGACCCAGTACTTC.

V gene TRBV30 combines with J gene TRBJ2-3; D is unresolved. CDR1 is GTSNPN, CDR2 SVGIG, per germline (reference sequence). CDR3 length: 15 amino acids. V lost 1 base and J lost 0, with 11 bases in between. This CDR3 is CAWSGLSHSTDTQYF. The DNA of the CDR3 is TGTGCCTGGAGTGGACTCAGCCATAGCACAGATACGCAGTATTTT. Complete variable domain (other parts from reference TRBV30 and TRBJ2-3): SQTIHQWPATLVQPVGSPLSLECTVEGTSNPNLYWYRQAAGRGLQLLFYSVGIGQISSEVPQNLSASRPQDRQFILSSKKLLLSDSGFYLCAWSGLSHSTDTQYFGPGTRLTVL.

This clonotype was detected only once. Here the CDR3 reads CSARDLYSGGNNEQFF. In DNA form, the CDR3 reads TGCAGTGCTAGAGATCTGTATAGCGGGGGGAACAATGAGCAGTTCTTC. This sequence joins TRBV20-1 and TRBJ2-1, with 10 positions matching TRBD2. This CDR3 has 16 amino acids. With V trimmed by 0 bases and J by 5 bases, 7 bases remained unmatched. The V gene's germline CDR1 is DFQATT and CDR2 SNEGSKA (reference sequence).

The sample holds a few counts of this clonotype. The V and J genes are TRBV18 and TRBJ2-7; 7 bases match TRBD1. The CDR3 covers 16 residues. The V and J ends lost 0 bases and 6 bases, in that order; junction bases with no gene match: 11. In germline, CDR1 is KGHSH, CDR2 LQKENI. CDR3 nucleotides: TGTGCCAGCTCACCACCTTTGACAGGGCCCCTCCGCGAGCAGTACTTC. Its protein product is CASSPPLTGPLREQYF.

The chain combines TRBV3-1 with TRBJ1-3; D remains unclear. CDR1 is LGHDT, CDR2 YNNKEL, per germline (reference sequence). The V end was cut by 4 bases, the J end by 5 bases, with 12 bases between. CDR3 length equals 14 residues. The CDR3 loop is CASSRPGGRNTIYF. DNA for the CDR3: TGTGCCAGCAGCCGACCGGGCGGACGAAACACCATATATTTT. Filled out from reference TRBV3-1 and TRBJ1-3, the complete variable domain reads DTAVSQTPKYLVTQMGNDKSIKCEQNLGHDTMYWYKQDSKKFLKIMFSYNNKELIINETVPNRFSPKSPDKAHLNLHINSLELGDSAVYFCASSRPGGRNTIYFGEGSWLTVV.

The count of this clonotype is one. The chain employs TRBV7-3 and TRBJ1-1; D is uncertain. Germline V gene data show CDR1 as SGHTA and CDR2 as FQGTGA. The CDR3 is made up of 13 amino acids. Deletions cut 0 bases from V and 1 base from J, with 3 bases between. CDR3 nucleotides: TGTGCCAGCAGCTTAACAGCGAACACTGAAGCTTTCTTT. It specifies CASSLTANTEAFF.

This chain uses TRBV4-3 with TRBJ2-6; no firm D call. V was pared by 1 base and J by 0 bases, with 10 bases between. Germline-derived CDR1 and CDR2 are LGHNA and YSLEER. This CDR3 spans 17 amino acids. CDR3 nucleotides: TGCGCCAGCAGCCAAGCCCACGGCAGCTCTGGGGCCAACGTCCTGACTTTC. As protein: CASSQAHGSSGANVLTF.

This chain joins TRBV29-1 and TRBJ1-3, with a tentative D call TRBD1 (5 bases). Between the trimmed V and J ends, which lost 4 bases and 1 base, there was a span of 8 bases. The CDR3 runs 13 residues. Germline loops: CDR1 SQVTM, CDR2 ANQGSEA. The CDR3 here is CSVARDSGNTIYF. In nucleotides, the CDR3 is TGCAGCGTTGCCAGGGATTCTGGAAACACCATATATTTT.

The V call is TRBV7-9, the J call TRBJ2-4; 7 bases are shared with TRBD1. From germline, CDR1 is SEHNR and CDR2 FQNEAQ (reference sequence). V dropped 6 bases and J dropped 2; count of bases not matched to a gene: 13. The CDR3 is made up of 17 amino acids. CDR3 coding DNA: TGTGCCAGCAGTGGACAGGCCGACGATGTATCCAAAAACATTCAGTACTTC. Protein product: CASSGQADDVSKNIQYF.

This sequence joins TRBV29-1 and TRBJ1-4; possible D gene TRBD1, 6 bases. The CDR3 spans 15 residues. Trimming stripped 6 bases from V and 0 bases from J, with 14 bases between. CDR1 is SQVTM, CDR2 ANQGSEA, per germline. The CDR3 spells CSVRSGAATNEKLFF. The CDR3 DNA is TGCAGCGTGCGGTCAGGGGCGGCAACTAATGAAAAACTGTTTTTT.

The chain has TRBV7-2 and TRBJ2-5, with TRBD2 matching 7 bases. The V gene end was trimmed by 5 bases and the J gene end by 4 bases; junction bases not matched to a gene: 10. CDR3 length equals 15 residues. Germline-derived CDR1 and CDR2 are SGHTA and FQGNSA. The CDR3 DNA follows: TGTGCCAGCAGCCTAGGTCGGACTAGGTTAGAGACCCAGTACTTC. Amino acid sequence: CASSLGRTRLETQYF.

The CDR3 nucleotides read TGTGCCAGCATCGATCGACAGGGGGGAGAGCAGTACTTC. Translating gives CASIDRQGGEQYF. The chain employs TRBV6-6 and TRBJ2-7; 9 positions agree with TRBD1. This CDR3 is built from 13 residues. Germline-derived CDR1 and CDR2 are MNHNY and SVGAGI (reference sequence). J gave up 7 bases and V 7 bases, and 8 bases lay outside the gene matches.

The chain carries TRBV2 and TRBJ1-2, with TRBD1 identical over 8 bases. The CDR3 loop spans 14 amino acids. Looked up from germline, CDR1 is SNHLY and CDR2 is FYNNEI. V lost 3 bases to trimming and J lost 5 bases; unmatched junction nucleotides: 5. CDR3 nucleotides: TGTGCCAGCAGTGACAGGACAGGGCGTTATGGCTACACCTTC. This gives the protein CASSDRTGRYGYTF.

In its sample, this clonotype was seen a few times. V gene TRBV20-1 combines with J gene TRBJ2-3; weak D call: TRBD1 (5 bases). This CDR3 spans 13 amino acids. Germline V lookup: CDR1 DFQATT, CDR2 SNEGSKA (reference sequence). Between the trimmed V and J ends, which lost 2 bases and 1 base, there was a span of 7 bases. The CDR3 sequence: CSARQGGTDTQYF. The CDR3 DNA reads as TGCAGTGCTAGACAGGGTGGCACAGATACGCAGTATTTT.

The chain uses TRBV6-2 or TRBV6-3 and TRBJ2-3; 13 positions match TRBD2. The germline V gene encodes CDR1 MNHEY and CDR2 SVGEGT. V gave up 0 bases and J gave up 3 bases; unmatched junction bases: 3. CDR3 size: 17 residues. This CDR3 reads CASSYSALAGGTDTQYF. The CDR3 coding sequence is TGTGCCAGCAGTTACTCTGCACTAGCGGGGGGGACAGATACGCAGTATTTT.

This chain joins TRBV29-1 and TRBJ2-6; D uncertain. Germline CDR1 is SQVTM and CDR2 is ANQGSEA. This CDR3 comprises 12 residues. The germline V and J ends were trimmed by 7 bases and 2 bases, with 6 bases remaining between them. The CDR3 protein is CSAIAGANVLTF. The CDR3 DNA reads as TGCAGCGCCATAGCTGGGGCCAACGTCCTGACTTTC.

This sequence joins TRBV12-3 or TRBV12-4 and TRBJ1-1; no definite D call. The germline V and J ends were trimmed by 7 bases and 4 bases, with 16 bases remaining between them. The CDR3 length is 14 residues. CDR3 in DNA: TGTGCCAGCACCCTTGGACGGCGGGGCACTGAAGCTTTCTTT. Amino acids: CASTLGRRGTEAFF.

The V call is TRBV3-1, the J call TRBJ2-1; 8 nucleotides align to TRBD2. This CDR3 has 15 residues. CDR1 LGHDT and CDR2 YNNKEL come from the germline V gene (reference sequence). V lost 7 bases, J lost 5 bases, and 10 bases stayed unmatched. CDR3 sequence: CASTGGAGRNNEQFF. The CDR3 DNA reads as TGTGCCAGCACCGGGGGGGCGGGGAGAAACAATGAGCAGTTCTTC.

The chain employs TRBV20-1 and TRBJ2-3, with no clear D. The germline V gene encodes CDR1 DFQATT and CDR2 SNEGSKA (reference sequence). The V end was cut by 6 bases, the J end by 6 bases, with 10 bases between. CDR3 size: 11 residues. The CDR3 spells CSASSGDTQYF. The CDR3 DNA reads TGCAGTGCCTCTTCCGGCGATACGCAGTATTTT.

This chain connects TRBV5-1 to TRBJ2-1; D is possibly TRBD1 (6 bases). The CDR3 has 14 residues. V lost 6 bases and J 8 bases, leaving 18 bases between the germline ends. Per germline, CDR1 SGHRS and CDR2 YFSETQ. CDR3 nucleotide sequence: TGCGCCAGCACCGTCGGCAGGGGTCTGGATGAGCAGTTCTTC. This gives the protein CASTVGRGLDEQFF.

The chain joins TRBV3-1 to TRBJ2-2; D uncertain. There are 14 residues in the CDR3. Trimming took 0 bases from V and 7 from J, leaving 9 bases between them. Germline V gene sequence: CDR1 LGHDT, CDR2 YNNKEL (reference sequence). CDR3 loop: CASSQDSSFGELFF. Written as DNA, the CDR3 is TGTGCCAGCAGCCAAGATTCATCGTTCGGGGAGCTGTTTTTT.

This chain joins TRBV19 and TRBJ1-5, with 9 bases matching TRBD1. The CDR3 runs 15 residues. CDR1 and CDR2 from the germline V gene are LNHDA and SQIVND (reference sequence). Trimming took 3 bases from V and 7 from J; bases not matched to a gene: 7. The chain's CDR3 is CASSIGQGKAQPQHF. As DNA, the CDR3 is TGTGCCAGTAGTATCGGACAGGGGAAGGCCCAGCCCCAGCATTTT.